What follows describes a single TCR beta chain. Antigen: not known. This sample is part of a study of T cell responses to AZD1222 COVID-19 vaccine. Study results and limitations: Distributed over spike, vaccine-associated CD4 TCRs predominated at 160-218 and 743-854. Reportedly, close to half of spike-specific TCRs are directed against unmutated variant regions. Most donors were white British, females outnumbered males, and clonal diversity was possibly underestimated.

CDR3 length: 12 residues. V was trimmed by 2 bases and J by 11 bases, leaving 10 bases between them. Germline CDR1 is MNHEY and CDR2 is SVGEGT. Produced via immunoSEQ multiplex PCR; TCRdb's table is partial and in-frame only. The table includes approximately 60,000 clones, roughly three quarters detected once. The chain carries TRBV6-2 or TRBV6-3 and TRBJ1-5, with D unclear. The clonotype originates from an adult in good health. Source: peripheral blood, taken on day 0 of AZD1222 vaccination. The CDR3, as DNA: TGTGCCAGCAGTTACGGGCCACCGGCCCAGCATTTT. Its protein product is CASSYGPPAQHF.